This paragraph reports one T cell receptor beta chain. What it binds is unknown. The CDR3 spans 16 residues. V was cut by 0 bases and J by 4 bases, with 15 bases left in between. Germline CDR1 is SGDLS and CDR2 is YYNGEE. This sample was included in a study of post-analysis software for immune sequencing data. Overall study context: Progressive-relapsing, secondary progressive and relapsing-remitting multiple sclerosis were among the disease courses included.

cDNA libraries of TCR beta carried unique molecular identifiers. From around 1 to 10 million T cells, hundreds of thousands of cDNA molecules were obtained. TCRdb called the PCR reads again in MiXCR, with one record for every CDR3 protein. The data show approximately 440,000 distinct CDR3 sequences, with roughly 45% seen just once and over 10% held by the top ten. Study-wide points: Significantly decreased normalized Chao1 diversity was recorded for multiple sclerosis patients relative to controls. Comparison of patients with controls showed roughly five TRBV segments more frequent in patients, TRBV5-6, TRBV5-1 and TRBV20-1 among them.

The source of this sequence is a girl aged 5 to 17 with multiple sclerosis. The gene calls are TRBV9 and TRBJ2-3; D possibly corresponds to TRBD2 (5 bases). The sequenced sample was blood. CDR3 DNA: TGTGCCAGCAGCGTAGAAGTTGGAGGATCAGCAGATACGCAGTATTTT. Translation gives CASSVEVGGSADTQYF.